This T cell receptor beta chain was profiled in a study of cytomegalovirus exposure and HLA in healthy donors (dated 2017 in TCRdb). About the full investigation: An earlier analysis of some 550 of the donors reported roughly 300 Gb of sequence data and 117 million unique TCR beta sequences from 150 million to 200 million T cells. An early release that covered fewer than 800 HLA-typed donors contained about 300 gigabases of sequencing data and tens of millions of unique TCR sequences. Among the roughly 380 genotyped donors, 81% belonged to the genetic ancestry cluster associated with self-reported Caucasian donors. The aim of the study was to test whether cataloging public T cell receptors could identify signatures of past pathogen exposure. The study used immunosequencing to profile the T cell repertoires of several hundred subjects and linked those repertoires to cytomegalovirus serostatus. In addition to the first cohort of 500 to 850 subjects, a separate validation cohort of approximately 130 different subjects was used. The study combined high-throughput TCR immunosequencing, statistical association of individual TCRs with disease status, and machine learning to predict cytomegalovirus infection status. A later analysis re-analyzed previously published TCR beta repertoires from roughly 600 donors and added high-resolution HLA genotyping to study TCR occurrence patterns. The later analysis used no new phenotypic data to find candidate immune exposures, relying instead on TCR beta sequences and their occurrence across donors. An earlier analysis of roughly 580 of the donors used high-throughput TCR beta sequencing to judge whether each TCR beta V gene segment behaved as functional or pseudogenic. Donor age, sex, ethnicity and CMV serostatus were compiled alongside the repertoire data. A later genetic analysis took genome-wide SNP genotypes for 398 of the 666 donors and used that subset as a discovery cohort. Every repertoire in the discovery cohort had been generated on one and the same sequencing platform. HLA typing covered class I and class II loci at four-digit resolution. The number of typed donors differed by locus: about 620-640 for A, B, C, DRB1 and DQB1; approximately 520 for DQA1; 606 for DPA1; and 400 to 480 for DPB1. About five DR-DQ haplotypes were treated as single units for association and clustering because of strong linkage in the cohort. On average, 235,054 unique TCR beta nucleotide sequences were sequenced per donor among 350 to 400 genotyped donors of the cohort, with roughly a sixth of those sequences being non-productive.

Points the paper makes about the study in general: While some public TCRs were present in many individuals, most TCR sequences turned up only very rarely across donors. Cytomegalovirus status was reported to be diagnosed by the classifier with high specificity and sensitivity in both the original and validation cohorts. For the cohort, immune exposure information was limited to CMV serostatus. In a later analysis, HLA-associated TCR beta chains were found to be more clonally expanded and to have lower generation probabilities than equally common non-associated chains. Linkage disequilibrium might explain the correlated functional status among segregating V segments, but an unknown experimental factor could not be excluded. An earlier analysis of around 600 of the donors showed that most TCR beta V segments appeared in productive rearrangements either about 87% or about 30% of the time, which broadly matched IMGT annotations. The sequencing pipeline was judged likely to have produced a cluster of highly shared sequence variants as a technical artifact. Because counts were too low, roughly 16 rarely observed V segments, including chromosome 9 orphons, were left out of the earlier analysis of 500 to 650 of the donors. Because HLA typing was missing for some donors at each locus, association tests included only the typed subset. The authors suggested that the approach could potentially be generalized to other disease states and immunological phenotypes. Several of the top co-occurrence clusters appeared to be linked to parvovirus B19, influenza, CMV and Epstein-Barr virus, according to a later analysis. Some IMGT-functional V segments, including TRBV6-2 and TRBV6-3, could not be told apart with the 87-base-pair reads, so those segments were excluded. In a later analysis, the rate of TCR association differed among HLA loci, with DRB1 alleles having the most associated TCRs and HLA-C alleles having the fewest. In the study, approximately 150 TCR beta chains were listed as associated with cytomegalovirus. An association between a missense DCLRE1C variant and V-gene and J-gene trimming of TCR beta chains was found in a later genetic analysis and replicated in an independent cohort. Sequencing depth was assumed to be roughly uniform across donors in the presence/absence analyses, though that assumption may not hold. In vitro tests confirmed that a few of the cytomegalovirus-associated TCR beta chains recognize cytomegalovirus antigens. A later genetic analysis reported fewer N-insertions in productive TCRs among donors in an Asian-associated ancestry cluster than the roughly 670-donor mean. A further reported finding was that TCR beta sequences accurately predicted the HLA-A and HLA-B alleles for most subjects in the first cohort. Assigning TCR associations to individual alleles was difficult when HLA alleles, especially DR and DQ, strongly co-occurred. This cohort had only TCR beta chains sequenced, and the lack of alpha or paired-chain data limited which features could be detected. A later analysis associated about 16,000 TCR beta sequences with specific HLA alleles at a false discovery rate of 0.05. In a later analysis, most CMV-associated TCR beta chains were found to appear HLA-restricted, with HLA associations seemingly driven largely by CMV exposure.

Receptor libraries were prepared by the immunoSEQ multiplex PCR assay. The multiplex PCR relied on a mix of 60 forward primers for TCR Vbeta segments and 13 reverse primers for TCR Jbeta segments. The CDR3 region of rearranged TCR beta genes was amplified from genomic DNA with a multiplex PCR assay. Amplified TCR beta libraries were sequenced as 87-base-pair reads on the Illumina HiSeq System. Regarding the original processing steps: A later analysis tallied approximately 87 million unique TCR beta chains across the approximately 670 repertoires, and about 10 million of those chains were shared by two or more donors. To remove PCR and sequencing errors, raw reads were error-corrected and collapsed into unique sequences using a nearest-neighbor algorithm that merged closely related sequences. V, D and J gene segments were assigned by aligning CDR3 sequences to IMGT reference sequences. Each retained sequence needed at least a six-nucleotide match to both a V gene segment and a J gene segment. Rearrangements were called productive when the CDR3 lacked stop codons and stayed in frame with V and J; all others were non-productive. CDR3 was defined by IMGT convention, running from the second conserved V-encoded cysteine to the conserved J-encoded phenylalanine. In an earlier analysis of around 600 of the donors, sequences lacking an unambiguous match to a single V gene segment were excluded. In an earlier analysis of some 590 of the donors, a V segment was called functional when productive rearrangements were above 56.7%, and segregating when the standard deviation between donors exceeded 5%. A statistical classification framework was built to diagnose cytomegalovirus status from the catalog of TCR beta chain sequences. In a later analysis, V and J genes were assigned by comparing TCR nucleotide sequences against IMGT/GENE-DB human TR gene sequences. The TCRdist pipeline was used in a later analysis to assign CDR3 sequences and most-parsimonious VDJ recombination scenarios. In a later analysis, each TCR beta chain was defined by its CDR3 amino acid sequence together with its V-gene family, and reads without a unique V-gene family were excluded. In a later analysis, 450 to 600 highly shared, low-generation-probability nucleotide sequences were removed to address suspected cross-contamination and a sequencing artifact. A later analysis calculated a clonal expansion index for each public chain from normalized within-repertoire ranks of inferred template counts. A later analysis computed generation probabilities with a VDJ recombination model fitted to out-of-frame rearrangements, and checked the results against IGoR. In a later analysis, hypergeometric tests were used to score TCR-TCR, TCR-HLA and TCR-CMV co-occurrence, with a repertoire-size bias correction applied to TCR pairs. In a later analysis, false discovery rates were estimated by permuting HLA or CMV assignments 20 times. In a later analysis, co-occurring TCRs were grouped with DBSCAN, and TCRdist sequence similarity was added when clustering was performed within HLA-allele-positive subsets. For co-occurrence clustering, repertoires with fewer than 30,000 or more than 120,000 public chains were excluded, along with roughly 5 repertoires with anomalous nucleotide sharing. TCRdb holds this immuneACCESS table with in-frame rearrangements only. Some clones are missing; in checked studies, unresolved V genes explain under half, and the rest has no known cause. V and J calls and clone size come straight from that table; D and trimming were deduced from the DNA. The table for this sample lists around 190,000 clones; roughly four fifths of them were counted only once. The biggest ten clones account for 1.5% to 2% of the sample.

This clone was counted a few times. Its cognate antigen has yet to be identified. Base qualities were left out, and no much larger clone turns up one base away. The cohort was made up of approximately 670 healthy bone marrow donors. At the time of sampling, all cohort members were nominally healthy, though unrecorded immune exposures were likely present. The donor was CMV seronegative and was included in the group of around 320 seronegative cohort members. A peripheral blood sample was provided by each donor, and peripheral blood mononuclear cells were used for TCR beta sequencing. The Qiagen DNeasy Blood Extraction Kit was used to extract genomic DNA from the blood cell samples. Including cysteine and phenylalanine, the CDR3 has 16 amino acids. The entry retains the CDR3 DNA only, 48 bases that are in frame from base 1. CDR1 SGHTS and CDR2 YDEGEE are derived from the germline V gene. For this chain, trimming is 3 bases at the V end and 2 bases at the J end, and the number of junction bases without a gene match is 5.

Rearrangement joined TRBV5-8 to TRBJ1-5, with 10 junctional bases fitting TRBD1. The source material was PBMCs. This clonotype originated in a young man in good health and CMV-seronegative. The bases are TGTGCCAGCAGCTCCACCGGGACAGGGGGCAATCAGCCCCAGCATTTT. It translates as CASSSTGTGGNQPQHF.